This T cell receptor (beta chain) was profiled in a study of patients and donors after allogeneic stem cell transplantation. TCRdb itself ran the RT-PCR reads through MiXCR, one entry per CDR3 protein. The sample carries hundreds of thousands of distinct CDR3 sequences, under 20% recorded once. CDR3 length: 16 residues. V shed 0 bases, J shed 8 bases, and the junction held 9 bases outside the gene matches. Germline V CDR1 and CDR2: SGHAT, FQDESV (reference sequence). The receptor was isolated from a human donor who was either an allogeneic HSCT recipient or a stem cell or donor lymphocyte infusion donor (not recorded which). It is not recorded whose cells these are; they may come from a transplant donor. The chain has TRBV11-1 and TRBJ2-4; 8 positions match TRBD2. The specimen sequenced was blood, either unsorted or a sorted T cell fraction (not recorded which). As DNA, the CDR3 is TGTGCCAGCAGCTTAGCGCCCCGACTAGCGTATGACATTCAGTACTTC. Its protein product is CASSLAPRLAYDIQYF.